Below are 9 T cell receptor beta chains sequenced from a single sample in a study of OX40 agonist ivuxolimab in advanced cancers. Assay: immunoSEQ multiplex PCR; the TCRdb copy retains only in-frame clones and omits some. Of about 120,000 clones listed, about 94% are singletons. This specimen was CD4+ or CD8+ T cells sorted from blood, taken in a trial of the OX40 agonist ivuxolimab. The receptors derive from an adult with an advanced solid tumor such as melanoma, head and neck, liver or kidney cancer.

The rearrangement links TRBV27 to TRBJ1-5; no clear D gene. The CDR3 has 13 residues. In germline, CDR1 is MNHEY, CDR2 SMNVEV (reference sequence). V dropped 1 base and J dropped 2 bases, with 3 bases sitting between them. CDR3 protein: CASSLLGNQPQHF. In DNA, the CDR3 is TGTGCCAGCAGTTTATTAGGCAATCAGCCCCAGCATTTT.

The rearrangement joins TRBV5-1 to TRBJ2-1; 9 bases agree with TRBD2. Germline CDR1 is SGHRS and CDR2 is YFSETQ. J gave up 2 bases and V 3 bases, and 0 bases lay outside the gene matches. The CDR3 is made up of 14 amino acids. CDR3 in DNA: TGCGCCAGCAGCTCTAGCGGGACCTACAATGAGCAGTTCTTC. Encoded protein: CASSSSGTYNEQFF. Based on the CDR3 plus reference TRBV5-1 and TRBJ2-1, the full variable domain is KAGVTQTPRYLIKTRGQQVTLSCSPISGHRSVSWYQQTPGQGLQFLFEYFSETQRNKGNFPGRFSGRQFSNSRSEMNVSTLELGDSALYLCASSSSGTYNEQFFGPGTRLTVL.

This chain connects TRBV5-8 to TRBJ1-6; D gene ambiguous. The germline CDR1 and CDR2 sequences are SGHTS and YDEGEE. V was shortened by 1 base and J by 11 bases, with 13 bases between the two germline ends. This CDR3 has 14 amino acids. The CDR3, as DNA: TGTGCCAGCAGCTTGCTGTCTGCGACGCCACCCCTCCACTTT. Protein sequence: CASSLLSATPPLHF.

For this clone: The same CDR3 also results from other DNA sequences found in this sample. Here the CDR3 reads CASSLVSNQPQHF. The CDR3 DNA is TGTGCCAGCAGTTTGGTTAGCAATCAGCCCCAGCATTTT. This chain uses TRBV28 with TRBJ1-5; no clear D gene. Germline lookup yields CDR1 MDHEN and CDR2 SYDVKM. V was clipped by 3 bases and J by 0 bases, with 3 bases between them. The CDR3 sequence is 13 residues long.

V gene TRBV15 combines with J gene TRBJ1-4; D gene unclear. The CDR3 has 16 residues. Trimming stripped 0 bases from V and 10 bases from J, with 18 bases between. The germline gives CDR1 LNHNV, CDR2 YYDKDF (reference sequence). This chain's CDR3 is CATSRDRLDLFGKLFF. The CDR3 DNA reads TGTGCCACCAGCAGAGATAGGCTGGACCTTTTCGGAAAACTGTTTTTT.

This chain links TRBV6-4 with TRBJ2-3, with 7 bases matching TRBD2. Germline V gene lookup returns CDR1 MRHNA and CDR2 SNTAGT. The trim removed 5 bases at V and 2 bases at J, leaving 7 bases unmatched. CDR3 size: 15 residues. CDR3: CASSPTGLPTDTQYF. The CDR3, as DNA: TGTGCCAGCAGTCCAACGGGACTACCCACAGATACGCAGTATTTT.

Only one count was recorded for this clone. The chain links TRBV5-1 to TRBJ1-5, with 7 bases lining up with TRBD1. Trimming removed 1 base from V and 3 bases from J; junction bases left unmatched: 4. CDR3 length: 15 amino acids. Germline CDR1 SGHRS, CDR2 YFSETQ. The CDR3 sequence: CASSLSGTANQPQHF. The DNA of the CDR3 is TGCGCCAGCAGCTTGTCCGGGACAGCCAATCAGCCCCAGCATTTT.

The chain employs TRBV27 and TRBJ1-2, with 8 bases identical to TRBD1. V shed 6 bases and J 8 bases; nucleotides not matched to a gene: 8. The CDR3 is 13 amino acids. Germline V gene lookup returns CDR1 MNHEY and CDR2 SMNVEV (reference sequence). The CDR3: CASRHTGGEGYTF. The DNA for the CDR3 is TGTGCCAGCAGACACACAGGGGGTGAGGGCTACACCTTC.

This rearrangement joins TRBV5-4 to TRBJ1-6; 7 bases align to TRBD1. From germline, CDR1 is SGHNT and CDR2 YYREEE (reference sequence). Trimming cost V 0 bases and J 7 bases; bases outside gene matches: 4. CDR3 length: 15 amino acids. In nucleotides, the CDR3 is TGTGCCAGCAGCTTGGCTCAGGGGGGGAATTCACCCCTCCACTTT. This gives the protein CASSLAQGGNSPLHF.